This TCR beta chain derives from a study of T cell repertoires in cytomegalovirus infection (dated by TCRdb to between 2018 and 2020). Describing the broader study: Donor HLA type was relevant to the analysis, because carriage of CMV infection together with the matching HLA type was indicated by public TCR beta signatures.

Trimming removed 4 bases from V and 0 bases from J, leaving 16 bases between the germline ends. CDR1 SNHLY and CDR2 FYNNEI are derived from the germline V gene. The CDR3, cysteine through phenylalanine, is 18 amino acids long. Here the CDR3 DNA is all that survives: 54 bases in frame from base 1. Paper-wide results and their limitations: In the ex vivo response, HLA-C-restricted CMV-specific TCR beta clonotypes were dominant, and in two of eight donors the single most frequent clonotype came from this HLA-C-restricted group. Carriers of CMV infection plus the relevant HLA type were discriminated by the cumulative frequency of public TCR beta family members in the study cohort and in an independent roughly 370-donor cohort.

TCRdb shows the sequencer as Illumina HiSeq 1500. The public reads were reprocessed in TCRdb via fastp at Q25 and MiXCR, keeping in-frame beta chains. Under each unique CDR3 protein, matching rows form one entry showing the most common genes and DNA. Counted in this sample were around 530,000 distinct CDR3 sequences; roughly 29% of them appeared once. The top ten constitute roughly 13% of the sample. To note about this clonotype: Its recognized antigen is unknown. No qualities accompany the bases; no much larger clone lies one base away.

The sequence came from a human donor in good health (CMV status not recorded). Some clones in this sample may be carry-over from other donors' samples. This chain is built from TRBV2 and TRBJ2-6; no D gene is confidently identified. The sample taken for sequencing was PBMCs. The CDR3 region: CASSADLSPSSGANVLTF. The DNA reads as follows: TGTGCCAGCAGTGCCGACTTGTCGCCGAGCTCTGGGGCCAACGTCCTGACTTTC.